A selection of T cell receptor beta chains follows, all from one sample in a study of blood T cell repertoires in COVID-19. Assay: immunoSEQ multiplex PCR; the TCRdb copy retains only in-frame clones and omits some. The table shows about 210,000 clones, with 84% occurring only once. Sequenced sample: peripheral blood. These receptors originate from a woman aged 80 or over with COVID-19, enrolled during active disease. The CDR3 runs from the conserved cysteine through the conserved F or W. D genes are given only for firm matches. Rows give clone size only sometimes, using once, few, many, or a class for an expanded clone.

clone_size j_call v_call d_call cdr3_aa cdr3_nt
- TRBJ2-3 TRBV7-9 - CASSTRTVTDTQYF TGTGCCAGCAGCACCAGGACAGTCACAGATACGCAGTATTTT
- TRBJ1-6 TRBV5-6 - CASLASSYNSPLHF TGTGCCAGCCTAGCGAGCTCCTATAATTCACCCCTCCACTTT
- TRBJ2-4 TRBV19 TRBD1 CASSTTGARNIQYF TGTGCCAGTAGTACGACAGGGGCCCGGAACATTCAGTACTTC
- TRBJ2-3 TRBV27 TRBD2 CASSWGGRGPDTQYF TGTGCCAGCAGCTGGGGGGGGAGGGGTCCAGATACGCAGTATTTT
- TRBJ2-6 TRBV2 - CASRPYRVSGANVLTF TGTGCCAGCAGACCGTACAGGGTCTCTGGGGCCAACGTCCTGACTTTC
few TRBJ1-1 TRBV19 TRBD1 CASSPRQGASTEAFF TGTGCCAGTAGTCCGCGACAGGGGGCTTCGACTGAAGCTTTCTTT
- TRBJ1-2 TRBV7-9 - CALEDRANYGYTF TGTGCCCTCGAAGACAGAGCTAACTATGGCTACACCTTC
- TRBJ2-1 TRBV15 - CATSREGSPPGFF TGTGCCACCAGCAGAGAGGGGAGCCCCCCGGGGTTCTTC
- TRBJ2-1 TRBV5-5 TRBD1 CASSLGQGYNEQFF TGTGCCAGCAGCTTGGGACAGGGATACAATGAGCAGTTCTTC
few TRBJ2-3 TRBV6-5 - CATTGAGGDTQYF TGTGCCACCACGGGGGCAGGGGGGGATACGCAGTATTTT
- TRBJ2-4 TRBV7-2 - CASSLNFWALQNIQYF TGTGCCAGCAGCTTAAATTTTTGGGCCCTCCAAAACATTCAGTACTTC
- TRBJ2-7 TRBV6-5 - CASINRDPPYEQYF TGTGCCAGCATAAACAGGGACCCCCCCTACGAGCAGTACTTC
once TRBJ2-5 TRBV2 - CASSDRTWKETQYF TGTGCCAGCAGTGATCGGACATGGAAAGAGACCCAGTACTTC
- TRBJ1-4 TRBV5-4 TRBD1 CASSPGGGQGNEKLFF TGTGCCAGCAGTCCGGGGGGGGGACAGGGTAATGAAAAACTGTTTTTT
- TRBJ2-1 TRBV5-1 - CASSLGGTGSNEQFF TGCGCCAGCAGCTTGGGGGGTACAGGGTCGAATGAGCAGTTCTTC
- TRBJ1-2 TRBV19 TRBD1 CASSIGQGAQLAIYGYTF TGTGCCAGTAGTATAGGACAGGGGGCCCAACTCGCGATCTATGGCTACACCTTC
- TRBJ2-7 TRBV2 TRBD2 CASRGTSLNEQYF TGTGCCAGCAGAGGGACTAGCCTGAACGAGCAGTACTTC
- TRBJ1-2 TRBV6-1 - CASSEFAASLTNYGYTF TGTGCCAGCAGTGAATTTGCGGCGAGTCTGACTAACTATGGCTACACCTTC
- TRBJ1-2 TRBV19 - CATRVSRGKEGYTF TGTGCCACCCGGGTTAGTCGGGGAAAGGAGGGCTACACCTTC
- TRBJ1-3 TRBV2 - CASSTTPNSGNTIYF TGTGCCAGCAGCACGACACCAAACTCTGGAAACACCATATATTTT
- TRBJ2-1 TRBV5-5 TRBD1 CASSTRTGRRENEQFF TGTGCCAGCAGCACACGGACAGGGAGGAGAGAGAATGAGCAGTTCTTC
- TRBJ2-1 TRBV28 - CASSSGQPQSSYNEQFF TGTGCCAGCAGCTCAGGACAGCCCCAGAGCTCCTACAATGAGCAGTTCTTC
- TRBJ2-7 TRBV19 TRBD1 CASSTPGTVSEQYF TGTGCCAGTAGTACTCCCGGGACAGTGAGCGAGCAGTACTTC
- TRBJ2-5 TRBV7-2 TRBD2 CASSLGLAEETQYF TGTGCCAGCAGCTTAGGACTAGCGGAAGAGACCCAGTACTTC
- TRBJ1-1 TRBV4-1 TRBD1 CASSHPTGVSASAFF TGCGCCAGCAGCCATCCTACAGGGGTGTCTGCTTCAGCTTTCTTT
- TRBJ1-5 TRBV6-5 TRBD1 CASSIVTGIGQPQHF TGTGCCAGCAGTATAGTGACAGGGATCGGTCAGCCCCAGCATTTT
- TRBJ1-3 TRBV18 - CASSPSGLNSGNTIYF TGTGCCAGCTCCCCCTCGGGACTGAACTCTGGAAACACCATATATTTT
- TRBJ1-1 TRBV6-5 TRBD1 CASSRTGFQEAFF TGTGCCAGCAGCAGGACAGGGTTCCAGGAAGCTTTCTTT
- TRBJ2-1 TRBV5-1 - CASSPQGRGAYNEQFF TGCGCCAGCAGCCCACAGGGTCGTGGAGCCTACAATGAGCAGTTCTTC
- TRBJ2-2 TRBV29-1 TRBD2 CSVQSGAAGDTGELFF TGCAGCGTCCAATCCGGGGCGGCGGGGGACACCGGGGAGCTGTTTTTT
- TRBJ1-1 TRBV19 TRBD1 CASSQRGQGGKAFF TGTGCCAGTAGCCAAAGGGGACAGGGCGGCAAAGCTTTCTTT
- TRBJ1-1 TRBV5-4 - CASRYKRRDTENTEAFF TGTGCCAGCAGATATAAGCGACGGGACACCGAGAACACTGAAGCTTTCTTT
- TRBJ2-5 TRBV19 - CASMSHGETQYF TGTGCCAGTATGAGCCACGGGGAGACCCAGTACTTC
- TRBJ2-7 TRBV11-2 TRBD1 CASSPSTGYYEQYF TGTGCCAGCAGCCCCTCGACAGGGTACTACGAGCAGTACTTC
- TRBJ1-2 TRBV19 - CASSYPGNGYTF TGTGCCAGTAGTTATCCCGGGAATGGCTACACCTTC
- TRBJ1-6 TRBV19 TRBD1 CASSMLRGQNSPLHF TGTGCCAGTAGTATGCTGAGGGGGCAGAATTCACCCCTCCACTTT
once TRBJ1-5 TRBV6-5 - CASSYLNQPQHF TGTGCCAGCAGTTATCTGAATCAGCCCCAGCATTTT
- TRBJ2-3 TRBV29-1 TRBD2 CSVGADGGADTQYF TGCAGCGTTGGGGCCGATGGGGGGGCAGATACGCAGTATTTT
- TRBJ1-2 TRBV6-5 TRBD1 CASSSRTGGSGYTF TGTGCCAGCAGTTCTCGGACAGGGGGAAGTGGCTACACCTTC
- TRBJ2-1 TRBV5-1 - CASSRTFDEQFF TGCGCCAGCAGCAGGACTTTCGATGAGCAGTTCTTC
once TRBJ2-1 TRBV12-3/TRBV12-4 - CASRTGVNEQFF TGTGCCAGCAGAACGGGGGTGAATGAGCAGTTCTTC
- TRBJ1-4 TRBV5-1 - CASSLAQANEKLFF TGCGCCAGCAGCTTGGCACAGGCCAATGAAAAACTGTTTTTT
- TRBJ1-1 TRBV11-2 - CASSLFGGTEAFF TGTGCCAGCAGCTTATTCGGAGGCACTGAAGCTTTCTTT
- TRBJ1-4 TRBV5-1 - CASSFQGNEKLFF TGCGCCAGCAGCTTCCAGGGGAATGAAAAACTGTTTTTT
few TRBJ1-5 TRBV28 - CASSVTGRGNQPQHF TGTGCCAGCAGTGTTACAGGGAGGGGAAATCAGCCCCAGCATTTT
- TRBJ1-5 TRBV6-4 - CASSDSAGRSQHF TGTGCCAGCAGTGACTCGGCAGGGAGGTCCCAGCATTTT
- TRBJ1-6 TRBV18 - CASSPGREDNSPLHF TGTGCCAGCTCACCAGGGAGGGAGGATAATTCACCCCTCCACTTT
- TRBJ1-5 TRBV28 - CASSLYPSRNQPQHF TGTGCCAGCAGTTTGTATCCTTCCCGCAATCAGCCCCAGCATTTT
- TRBJ1-5 TRBV15 - CATSTGGQAQHF TGTGCCACCAGCACCGGGGGGCAGGCCCAGCATTTT
- TRBJ2-5 TRBV5-1 - CASSSGTQETQYF TGCGCCAGCAGCTCGGGGACACAAGAGACCCAGTACTTC
- TRBJ1-6 TRBV3-1/TRBV3-2 - CASSQDHRRSPLHF TGTGCCAGCAGCCAAGATCACAGGCGTTCGCCCCTCCACTTT
once TRBJ2-7 TRBV6-1 - CASSEAFTGSYEQYF TGTGCCAGCAGTGAAGCTTTTACCGGTTCCTACGAGCAGTACTTC
- TRBJ1-2 TRBV12-3/TRBV12-4 - CASSSGRGYGYTF TGTGCCAGCAGTTCGGGCCGGGGCTATGGCTACACCTTC
- TRBJ2-7 TRBV5-4 TRBD2 CASSSPAKQREGSYEQYF TGTGCCAGCAGCTCCCCAGCCAAACAGCGGGAGGGCTCCTACGAGCAGTACTTC
- TRBJ2-1 TRBV5-1 - CASSQGGRNNEQFF TGCGCCAGCAGCCAGGGCGGCCGGAACAATGAGCAGTTCTTC